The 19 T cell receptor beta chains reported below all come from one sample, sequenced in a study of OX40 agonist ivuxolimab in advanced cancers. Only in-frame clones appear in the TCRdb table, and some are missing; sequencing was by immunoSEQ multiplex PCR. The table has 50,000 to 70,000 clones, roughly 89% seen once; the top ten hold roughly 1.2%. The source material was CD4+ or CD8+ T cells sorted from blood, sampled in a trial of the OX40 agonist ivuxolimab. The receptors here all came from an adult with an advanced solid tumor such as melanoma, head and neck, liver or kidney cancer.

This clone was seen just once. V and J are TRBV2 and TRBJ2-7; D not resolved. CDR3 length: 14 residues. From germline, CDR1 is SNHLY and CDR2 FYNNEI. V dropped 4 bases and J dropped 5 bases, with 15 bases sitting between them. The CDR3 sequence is CASSGNNSPHEQYF. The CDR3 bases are TGTGCCAGCAGTGGCAACAACTCTCCCCACGAGCAGTACTTC.

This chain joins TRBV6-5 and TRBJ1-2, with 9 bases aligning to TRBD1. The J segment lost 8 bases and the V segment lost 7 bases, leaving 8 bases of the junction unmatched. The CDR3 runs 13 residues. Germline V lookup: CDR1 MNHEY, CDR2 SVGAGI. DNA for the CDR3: TGTGCCAGCACCAAACAGGGGGCGGAAGGCTACACCTTC. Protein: CASTKQGAEGYTF.

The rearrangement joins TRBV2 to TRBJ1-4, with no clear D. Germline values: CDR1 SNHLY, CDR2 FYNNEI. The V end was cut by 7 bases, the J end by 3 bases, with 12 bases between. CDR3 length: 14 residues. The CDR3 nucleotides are TGTGCCAGCAACCCGGTGACGGCTAATGAAAAACTGTTTTTT. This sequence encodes CASNPVTANEKLFF.

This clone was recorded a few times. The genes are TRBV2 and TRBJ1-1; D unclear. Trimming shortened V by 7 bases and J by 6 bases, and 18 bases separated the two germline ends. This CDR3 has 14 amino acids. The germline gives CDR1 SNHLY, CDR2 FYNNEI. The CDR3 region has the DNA TGTGCCAGCATGAATGCAGGTCCGTTGTCTGAAGCTTTCTTT. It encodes CASMNAGPLSEAFF.

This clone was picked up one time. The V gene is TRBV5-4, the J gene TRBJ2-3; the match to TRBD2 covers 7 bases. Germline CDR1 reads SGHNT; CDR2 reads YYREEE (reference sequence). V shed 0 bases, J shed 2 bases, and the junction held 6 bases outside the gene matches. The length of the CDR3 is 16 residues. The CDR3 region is CASSLGSSGDTDTQYF. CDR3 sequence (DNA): TGTGCCAGCAGCTTGGGGTCTAGCGGAGACACAGATACGCAGTATTTT. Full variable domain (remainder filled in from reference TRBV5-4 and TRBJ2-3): ETGVTQSPTHLIKTRGQQVTLRCSSQSGHNTVSWYQQALGQGPQFIFQYYREEENGRGNFPPRFSGLQFPNYSSELNVNALELDDSALYLCASSLGSSGDTDTQYFGPGTRLTVL.

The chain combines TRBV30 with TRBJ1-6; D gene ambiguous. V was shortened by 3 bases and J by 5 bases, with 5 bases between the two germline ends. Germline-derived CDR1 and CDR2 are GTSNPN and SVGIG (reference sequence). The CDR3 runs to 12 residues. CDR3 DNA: TGTGCCTGGAGCCAGAATAATTCACCCCTCCACTTT. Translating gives CAWSQNNSPLHF.

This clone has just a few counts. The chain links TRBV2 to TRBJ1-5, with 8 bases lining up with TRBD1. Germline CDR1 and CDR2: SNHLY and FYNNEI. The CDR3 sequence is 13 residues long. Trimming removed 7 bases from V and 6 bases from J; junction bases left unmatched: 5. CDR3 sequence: CASKDREGQPQHF. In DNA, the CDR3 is TGTGCCAGCAAGGACAGGGAGGGTCAGCCCCAGCATTTT.

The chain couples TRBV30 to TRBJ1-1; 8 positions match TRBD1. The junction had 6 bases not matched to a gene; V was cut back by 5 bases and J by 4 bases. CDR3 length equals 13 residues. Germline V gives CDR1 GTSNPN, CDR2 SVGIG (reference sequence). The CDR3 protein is CAWGTDRGTEAFF. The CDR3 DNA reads TGTGCCTGGGGCACCGACAGGGGCACTGAAGCTTTCTTT.

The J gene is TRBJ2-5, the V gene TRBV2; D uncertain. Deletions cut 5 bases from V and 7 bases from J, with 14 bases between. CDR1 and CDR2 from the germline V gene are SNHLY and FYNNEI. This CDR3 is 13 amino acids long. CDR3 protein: CASSKDLMGTQYF. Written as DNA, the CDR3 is TGTGCCAGCAGTAAGGACCTCATGGGGACCCAGTACTTC.

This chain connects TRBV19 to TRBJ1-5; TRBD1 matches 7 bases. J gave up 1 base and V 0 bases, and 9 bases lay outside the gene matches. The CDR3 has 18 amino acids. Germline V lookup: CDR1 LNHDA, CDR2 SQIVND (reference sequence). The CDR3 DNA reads TGTGCCAGTAGTATAGATTATAGCGACAGGGTAAGCAATCAGCCCCAGCATTTT. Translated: CASSIDYSDRVSNQPQHF.

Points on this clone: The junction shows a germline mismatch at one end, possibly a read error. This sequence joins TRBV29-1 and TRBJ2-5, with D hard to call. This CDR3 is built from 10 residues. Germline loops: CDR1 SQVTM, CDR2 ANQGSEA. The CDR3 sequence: CNVGEETQYF. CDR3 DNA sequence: TGCAACGTTGGGGAAGAGACCCAGTACTTC.

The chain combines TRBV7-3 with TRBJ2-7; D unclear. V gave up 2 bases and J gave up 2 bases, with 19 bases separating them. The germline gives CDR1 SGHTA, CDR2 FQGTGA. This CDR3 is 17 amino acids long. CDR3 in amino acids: CASSLRPRFLVPYEQYF. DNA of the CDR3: TGTGCCAGCAGCTTACGTCCCCGATTTTTAGTTCCCTACGAGCAGTACTTC. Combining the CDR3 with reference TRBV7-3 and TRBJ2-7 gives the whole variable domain GAGVSQTPSNKVTEKGKYVELRCDPISGHTALYWYRQSLGQGPEFLIYFQGTGAADDSGLPNDRFFAVRPEGSVSTLKIQRTERGDSAVYLCASSLRPRFLVPYEQYFGPGTRLTVT.

The CDR3 DNA reads TGTGCCAGCAGTGATGGGGACGCTACAGGGCAGCCCCAGCATTTT. Translation: CASSDGDATGQPQHF. This chain uses TRBV6-1 with TRBJ1-5; D might be TRBD1 (6 bases). Germline V gene lookup returns CDR1 MNHNS and CDR2 SASEGT. The CDR3 consists of 15 residues. The V end was cut by 3 bases, the J end by 7 bases, with 16 bases between.

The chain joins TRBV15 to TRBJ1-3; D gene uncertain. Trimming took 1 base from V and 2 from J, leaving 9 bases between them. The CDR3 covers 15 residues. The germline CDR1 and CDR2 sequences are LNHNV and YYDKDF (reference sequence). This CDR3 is CATSRGRSAGNTIYF. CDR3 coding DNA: TGTGCCACCAGCAGAGGACGGTCCGCTGGAAACACCATATATTTT. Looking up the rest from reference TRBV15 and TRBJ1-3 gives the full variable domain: DAMVIQNPRYQVTQFGKPVTLSCSQTLNHNVMYWYQQKSSQAPKLLFHYYDKDFNNEADTPDNFQSRRPNTSFCFLDIRSPGLGDTAMYLCATSRGRSAGNTIYFGEGSWLTVV.

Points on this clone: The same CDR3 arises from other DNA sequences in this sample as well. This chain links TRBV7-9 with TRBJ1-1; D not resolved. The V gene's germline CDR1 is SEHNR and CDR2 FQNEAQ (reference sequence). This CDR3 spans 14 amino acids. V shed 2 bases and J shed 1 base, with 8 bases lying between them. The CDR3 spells CASSLRDSNTEAFF. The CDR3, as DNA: TGTGCCAGCAGCTTACGAGACTCGAACACTGAAGCTTTCTTT.

The CDR3 DNA follows: TGCGCCAGCAGCTTTAACAGGGGAACTGAAGCTTTCTTT. Amino acid sequence: CASSFNRGTEAFF. This sequence joins TRBV5-1 and TRBJ1-1; 7 bases line up with TRBD1. The V segment lost 2 bases and the J segment 5 bases; nucleotides outside the gene matches: 3. This CDR3 has 13 residues. CDR1 is SGHRS and CDR2 is YFSETQ in the germline V gene.

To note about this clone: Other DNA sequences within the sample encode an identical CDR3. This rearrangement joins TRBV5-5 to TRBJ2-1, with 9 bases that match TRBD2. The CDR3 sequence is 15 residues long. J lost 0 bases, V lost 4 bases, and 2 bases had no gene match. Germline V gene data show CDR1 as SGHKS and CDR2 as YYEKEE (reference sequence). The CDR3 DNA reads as TGTGCCAGCAGCAGTAGCGGGAGCTCCTACAATGAGCAGTTCTTC. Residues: CASSSSGSSYNEQFF. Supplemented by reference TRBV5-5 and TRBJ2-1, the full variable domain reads DAGVTQSPTHLIKTRGQQVTLRCSPISGHKSVSWYQQVLGQGPQFIFQYYEKEERGRGNFPDRFSARQFPNYSSELNVNALLLGDSALYLCASSSSGSSYNEQFFGPGTRLTVL.

CDR3 sequence reads: CASSFYNEQYF. In DNA, the CDR3 is TGTGCCAGCAGCTTTTACAACGAGCAGTACTTC. This chain uses TRBV11-1 with TRBJ2-7; D gene unclear. Trimming pared 3 bases from V and 5 bases from J, leaving 5 bases between. CDR1 SGHAT and CDR2 FQDESV come from the germline V gene (reference sequence). The CDR3 runs to 11 residues.

The CDR3 DNA reads as TGTGCCAGCAGTTTACGGCAGAGAGATTACGAGCAGTACTTC. It is translated as CASSLRQRDYEQYF. The chain couples TRBV27 to TRBJ2-7; D not resolved. CDR3 length: 14 amino acids. Germline V gene data show CDR1 as MNHEY and CDR2 as SMNVEV (reference sequence). V lost 2 bases and J lost 4, with 12 bases in between.